The text below deals with one T cell receptor (beta chain). Trimming pared 2 bases from V and 3 bases from J, leaving 8 bases between. CDR3 length: 13 amino acids. The V gene's germline CDR1 is SGHTA and CDR2 FQGNSA. Assignment of participants to cohorts was predicated upon participant-reported clinical history. Recovery meant two consecutive negative NP/OP PCR tests, professional clearance, or resolved symptoms. This sample stems from a study of blood T cell repertoires in COVID-19. Measured with immunoSEQ multiplex PCR; TCRdb has only the in-frame clones, and not every one. The sample consists of 200,000 to 250,000 clones, 86% of them appearing once.

The specimen sequenced was PBMCs or T cells enriched from blood (not recorded which). The sequence derives from a woman aged 45-59 years who had recovered from COVID-19. The rearrangement links TRBV7-2 to TRBJ2-7; no definite D call. The CDR3: CASSLNRYYEQYF. CDR3 nucleotide sequence: TGTGCCAGCAGCTTAAATAGATACTACGAGCAGTACTTC.